Following are 26 T cell receptor beta chains from one sample sequenced in a study of a mutant IDH1 vaccine in newly diagnosed glioma. The data were produced by immunoSEQ multiplex PCR, yet TCRdb's version contains in-frame clones alone and is incomplete. The sample holds roughly 120,000 clones, around three quarters seen once. Time point reported: week 11, during vaccination. Each dose delivered 300 ug of mutant IDH1 20-mer peptide subcutaneously with imiquimod. These TCRs' antigens remain unknown. Sample: PBMCs, taken from a glioma patient whose treatment included an IDH1 peptide vaccine. The receptors shown here come from a man in his forties or fifties with glioma.

This clone was counted only a few times. The chain uses TRBV19 and TRBJ2-6, with a weak D call TRBD2 (5 bases). Germline V CDR1 and CDR2: LNHDA, SQIVND (reference sequence). This CDR3 is 17 amino acids long. Trimming stripped 3 bases from V and 4 bases from J, with 16 bases between. The DNA of the CDR3 is TGTGCCAGTAGTATCGAGACACGGCCGGGAGGGGCCAACGTCCTGACTTTC. Translation: CASSIETRPGGANVLTF. Filled out from reference TRBV19 and TRBJ2-6, the complete variable domain reads DGGITQSPKYLFRKEGQNVTLSCEQNLNHDAMYWYRQDPGQGLRLIYYSQIVNDFQKGDIAEGYSVSREKKESFPLTVTSAQKNPTAFYLCASSIETRPGGANVLTFGAGSRLTVL.

V usage is TRBV7-2 and J usage is TRBJ2-5, with D possibly TRBD2 on 5 matching bases. There are 16 residues in the CDR3. Trimming took 2 bases from V and 1 from J, leaving 14 bases between them. Germline V CDR1 and CDR2: SGHTA, FQGNSA. Written as DNA, the CDR3 is TGTGCCAGCAGCTTACCCATCCGGGGTGGCCAAGAGACCCAGTACTTC. As protein: CASSLPIRGGQETQYF. The full variable domain, its missing parts supplied by reference TRBV7-2 and TRBJ2-5, is GAGVSQSPSNKVTEKGKDVELRCDPISGHTALYWYRQSLGQGLEFLIYFQGNSAPDKSGLPSDRFSAERTGGSVSTLTIQRTQQEDSAVYLCASSLPIRGGQETQYFGPGTRLLVL.

The J gene is TRBJ2-1, the V gene TRBV4-1, with 7 bases that match TRBD2. Germline V gene lookup returns CDR1 MGHRA and CDR2 YSYEKL. V lost 0 bases and J lost 4; bases outside the gene matches: 6. The CDR3 has 16 amino acids. The CDR3 sequence: CASSQDSGGRYNEQFF. The CDR3 DNA reads as TGCGCCAGCAGCCAAGATTCGGGGGGTCGGTACAATGAGCAGTTCTTC.

This clone was counted between two and nine times. The chain couples TRBV29-1 to TRBJ1-4; a possible D gene is TRBD1 (5 bases). V lost 3 bases to trimming and J lost 8 bases, with 7 bases between them. The CDR3 contains 11 residues. In germline, CDR1 is SQVTM, CDR2 ANQGSEA. The chain's CDR3 is CSVEGGEKLFF. Here the CDR3 DNA reads TGCAGCGTTGAGGGGGGGGAAAAACTGTTTTTT.

The chain couples TRBV30 to TRBJ2-7; D assignment may be TRBD1 or TRBD2 (5 bases each). Germline CDR1 reads GTSNPN; CDR2 reads SVGIG (reference sequence). The V gene lost 2 bases and the J gene lost 0 bases, with 8 bases spanning the gap. The CDR3 sequence is 13 residues long. CDR3 sequence: CAWSSGLSYEQYF. The CDR3 DNA reads TGTGCCTGGAGTTCGGGGCTCTCCTACGAGCAGTACTTC.

Only a few counts were recorded for this clone. V and J are TRBV28 and TRBJ2-5; 10 bases agree with TRBD2. After removal of 4 bases from V and 4 bases from J, the junction contained 6 bases not matched to a gene. The CDR3 runs to 15 residues. Germline CDR1 is MDHEN and CDR2 is SYDVKM. DNA for the CDR3: TGTGCCAGCAGTTACCCTAGCGGGAGTATAGAGACCCAGTACTTC. It is translated as CASSYPSGSIETQYF.

V and J are TRBV5-1 and TRBJ1-2; 7 positions agree with TRBD1. There are 13 residues in the CDR3. Germline V gives CDR1 SGHRS, CDR2 YFSETQ. J was trimmed by 3 bases and V by 4 bases; bases with no gene match: 3. CDR3 residues: CASSPDRDYGYTF. In DNA, the CDR3 is TGCGCCAGCAGCCCCGACAGGGACTATGGCTACACCTTC.

J is TRBJ1-1 and V is TRBV7-8, with D possibly matching TRBD1 (5 bases). The germline V gene encodes CDR1 SGHVS and CDR2 FQNEAQ. The V gene lost 0 bases and the J gene lost 5 bases, with 13 bases spanning the gap. This CDR3 comprises 15 residues. CDR3 DNA: TGTGCCAGCAGCTTAGCCTGGAGGGGAGATACTGAAGCTTTCTTT. Translation gives CASSLAWRGDTEAFF.

This chain links TRBV2 with TRBJ2-5; D ambiguous. The V gene lost 1 base and the J gene lost 1 base, with 7 bases spanning the gap. Germline V CDR1 and CDR2: SNHLY, FYNNEI. The CDR3 totals 14 residues. The CDR3 DNA is TGTGCCAGCAGTGAAGTCGGTACCCAAGAGACCCAGTACTTC. It specifies CASSEVGTQETQYF.

This clone was observed once. The J gene is TRBJ2-5, the V gene TRBV28; 7 bases map to TRBD2. CDR1 and CDR2 (germline): MDHEN, SYDVKM. The CDR3 consists of 14 residues. V shed 6 bases, J shed 1 base, and the junction held 5 bases outside the gene matches. The CDR3 DNA is TGTGCCAGCAGGCAAGCTAGCGGCCAAGAGACCCAGTACTTC. Protein sequence: CASRQASGQETQYF.

This sequence joins TRBV15 and TRBJ1-1; no clear D. Per germline, CDR1 LNHNV and CDR2 YYDKDF (reference sequence). Trimming removed 0 bases from V and 5 bases from J, with 13 bases in between. This CDR3 comprises 15 residues. DNA of the CDR3: TGTGCCACCAGCAGAGATCGGAGGGAGTTGACTGAAGCTTTCTTT. Its translation: CATSRDRRELTEAFF. Drawing the rest from reference TRBV15 and TRBJ1-1, the complete variable domain is DAMVIQNPRYQVTQFGKPVTLSCSQTLNHNVMYWYQQKSSQAPKLLFHYYDKDFNNEADTPDNFQSRRPNTSFCFLDIRSPGLGDTAMYLCATSRDRRELTEAFFGQGTRLTVV.

V is TRBV19 and J is TRBJ2-2; D remains ambiguous. CDR1 is LNHDA and CDR2 is SQIVND in the germline V gene (reference sequence). The ends were cut back, 3 bases at V and 0 bases at J, with 5 bases in the middle. This CDR3 contains 14 residues. The CDR3 DNA follows: TGTGCCAGTAGTATTAGTGCGAACACCGGGGAGCTGTTTTTT. This encodes CASSISANTGELFF.

This clone was seen a single time. The rearrangement joins TRBV10-2 to TRBJ2-1; D is undetermined. V was shortened by 1 base and J by 6 bases, with 7 bases between the two germline ends. The CDR3 length is 13 residues. From germline, CDR1 is WSHSY and CDR2 SAAADI. CDR3 bases: TGCGCCAGCAGTGAGTTTACTCCCAATGAGCAGTTCTTC. Its protein product is CASSEFTPNEQFF.

This clone appeared a few times. The chain carries TRBV27 and TRBJ1-5; D may be TRBD1 (5 bases). Germline loops: CDR1 MNHEY, CDR2 SMNVEV (reference sequence). This CDR3 region has 15 residues. Trimming took 4 bases from V and 3 from J, leaving 13 bases between them. CDR3 bases: TGTGCCAGCAGTTCGAGGGGTCTCCTCAATCAGCCCCAGCATTTT. Translated, it gives CASSSRGLLNQPQHF.

The chain couples TRBV6-6 to TRBJ1-2; perhaps TRBD1 as D (5 bases). CDR1 and CDR2 from the germline V gene are MNHNY and SVGAGI (reference sequence). This CDR3 is 14 amino acids long. With 7 bases removed from V and 8 bases from J, the gap between germline ends came to 20 bases. CDR3 region: CASIDALGARGYTF. CDR3 in DNA: TGTGCCAGCATCGACGCCTTAGGGGCGCGAGGCTACACCTTC.

This clone occurred once. The genes are TRBV12-5 and TRBJ2-5; tentatively, D is TRBD1 or TRBD2 (5 bases each). The ends were cut back, 5 bases at V and 4 bases at J, with 14 bases in the middle. Germline-derived CDR1 and CDR2 are LGHNT and FRNRAP. The CDR3 length is 14 residues. The chain's CDR3 is CASGVRDPPETQYF. CDR3 DNA: TGTGCTAGTGGTGTCAGGGACCCCCCAGAGACCCAGTACTTC. The whole variable domain, filled in from reference TRBV12-5 and TRBJ2-5, reads DARVTQTPRHKVTEMGQEVTMRCQPILGHNTVFWYRQTMMQGLELLAYFRNRAPLDDSGMPKDRFSAEMPDATLATLKIQPSEPRDSAVYFCASGVRDPPETQYFGPGTRLLVL.

The chain employs TRBV2 and TRBJ2-3, with unresolved D. The CDR3 has 14 amino acids. CDR1 and CDR2 from the germline V gene are SNHLY and FYNNEI. V was trimmed by 3 bases and J by 0 bases, leaving 7 bases between them. The CDR3 sequence is CASSDTGSTDTQYF. In DNA, the CDR3 is TGTGCCAGCAGTGACACGGGTAGCACAGATACGCAGTATTTT.

The J gene is TRBJ1-1, the V gene TRBV18; TRBD1 agrees at 10 bases. J lost 4 bases, V lost 5 bases, and 13 bases had no gene match. The CDR3 extends over 17 amino acids. Germline lookup yields CDR1 KGHSH and CDR2 LQKENI. The CDR3 reads CASSRNFGTGESTEAFF. CDR3 nucleotide sequence: TGTGCCAGCTCAAGAAACTTTGGGACAGGGGAGAGCACTGAAGCTTTCTTT.

The rearrangement links TRBV28 to TRBJ1-2; D is undetermined. CDR3 length: 15 amino acids. The germline CDR1 and CDR2 sequences are MDHEN and SYDVKM. V gave up 6 bases and J gave up 6 bases, with 20 bases separating them. CDR3 sequence: CASSPAEGEGHGYTF. CDR3 coding DNA: TGTGCCAGCAGCCCAGCGGAGGGAGAAGGACATGGCTACACCTTC.

V usage is TRBV7-6 and J usage is TRBJ1-4; 9 nucleotides align to TRBD1. Germline V gene lookup returns CDR1 SGHVS and CDR2 FNYEAQ. J lost 6 bases, V lost 5 bases, and 4 bases had no gene match. The CDR3 is 14 residues long. The CDR3 DNA reads as TGTGCCAGCAGCCTCCGGACAGGGGATGAAAAACTGTTTTTT. It codes for CASSLRTGDEKLFF.

V is TRBV10-1 and J is TRBJ2-7; TRBD2 matches at 16 bases. V trimming: 6 bases; J trimming: 5 bases; junction bases outside the gene matches: 10. This CDR3 comprises 17 residues. Germline CDR1 reads WNHNN; CDR2 reads SYGVQD (reference sequence). CDR3 in DNA: TGCGCCAGCAGGAAGGGACTAGCGGGAGGGCCTATCCACGAGCAGTACTTC. Its protein is CASRKGLAGGPIHEQYF.

Turning to this clone: A read error may produce the germline difference seen at one junction end. This chain joins TRBV7-7 and TRBJ2-5; D is ambiguous. The germline V gene has CDR1 SSHAT and CDR2 FNYEAQ (reference sequence). The CDR3 is 14 amino acids. The chain's CDR3 is CASSPDIDPETQYF. CDR3 bases: TGTGCTAGCAGCCCTGACATCGATCCGGAGACCCAGTACTTC.

This clone was detected only a few times. This sequence joins TRBV7-2 and TRBJ2-5; D might be TRBD1 (5 bases). Trimming took off 4 bases at V and 5 bases at J, with 14 bases between the two ends. Per the germline V gene, CDR1 is SGHTA and CDR2 is FQGNSA. There are 14 residues in the CDR3. The CDR3 DNA reads TGTGCCAGCAGCTGGGGCTCCCTGATGGAGACCCAGTACTTC. This codes for CASSWGSLMETQYF.

This clone was detected only a few times. The V gene is TRBV27, the J gene TRBJ1-2; perhaps TRBD1 as D (6 bases). Trimming stripped 2 bases from V and 9 bases from J, with 16 bases between. The germline gives CDR1 MNHEY, CDR2 SMNVEV (reference sequence). This CDR3 is 14 amino acids long. The CDR3 protein is CASSLDYRDGSYTF. The CDR3 nucleotides are TGTGCCAGCAGTTTAGACTACAGGGACGGAAGCTACACCTTC.

V and J are TRBV30 and TRBJ2-3; 8 bases align to TRBD2. V lost 2 bases and J lost 3; bases outside the gene matches: 16. Germline loops: CDR1 GTSNPN, CDR2 SVGIG (reference sequence). The length of the CDR3 is 18 residues. The CDR3 DNA follows: TGTGCCTGGAGTCCCATTCAGTGGGCGGGAGGATTGACAGATACGCAGTATTTT. It is translated as CAWSPIQWAGGLTDTQYF. The full variable domain, rest sourced from reference TRBV30 and TRBJ2-3, is SQTIHQWPATLVQPVGSPLSLECTVEGTSNPNLYWYRQAAGRGLQLLFYSVGIGQISSEVPQNLSASRPQDRQFILSSKKLLLSDSGFYLCAWSPIQWAGGLTDTQYFGPGTRLTVL.

This rearrangement joins TRBV27 to TRBJ1-4; 8 bases fit TRBD1. The CDR3 sequence is 15 residues long. Germline values: CDR1 MNHEY, CDR2 SMNVEV (reference sequence). With 5 bases clipped from V and 8 bases from J, the junction kept 10 bases outside the gene matches. The CDR3 is CASSRATGAREKLFF. For the CDR3, the DNA is TGTGCCAGCAGTAGGGCGACAGGGGCCAGGGAAAAACTGTTTTTT. The full variable domain, rest sourced from reference TRBV27 and TRBJ1-4, is EAQVTQNPRYLITVTGKKLTVTCSQNMNHEYMSWYRQDPGLGLRQIYYSMNVEVTDKGDVPEGYKVSRKEKRNFPLILESPSPNQTSLYFCASSRATGAREKLFFGSGTQLSVL.